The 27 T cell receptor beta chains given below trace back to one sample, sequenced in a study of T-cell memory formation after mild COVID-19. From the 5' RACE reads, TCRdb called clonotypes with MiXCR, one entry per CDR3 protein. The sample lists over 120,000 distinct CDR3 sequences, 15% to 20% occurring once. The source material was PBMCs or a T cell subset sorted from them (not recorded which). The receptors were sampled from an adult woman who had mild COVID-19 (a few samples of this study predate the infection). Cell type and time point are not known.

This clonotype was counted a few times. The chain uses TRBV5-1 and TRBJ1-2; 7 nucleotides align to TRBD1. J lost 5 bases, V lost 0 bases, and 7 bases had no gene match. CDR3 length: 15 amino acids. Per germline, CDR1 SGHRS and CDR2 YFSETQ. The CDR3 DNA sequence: TGCGCCAGCAGCTTGGAGTCTCCACAGGGGTATGGCTACACCTTC. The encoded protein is CASSLESPQGYGYTF.

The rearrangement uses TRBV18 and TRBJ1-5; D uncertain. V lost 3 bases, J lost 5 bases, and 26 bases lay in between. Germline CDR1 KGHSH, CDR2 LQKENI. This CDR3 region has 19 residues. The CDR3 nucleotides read TGTGCCAGCTCACCCGCCGGTCCCGGACCGAGTTCAATCCATCAGCCCCAGCATTTT. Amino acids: CASSPAGPGPSSIHQPQHF. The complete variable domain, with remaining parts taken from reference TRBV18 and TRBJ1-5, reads NAGVMQNPRHLVRRRGQEARLRCSPMKGHSHVYWYRQLPEEGLKFMVYLQKENIIDESGMPKERFSAEFPKEGPSILRIQQVVRGDSAAYFCASSPAGPGPSSIHQPQHFGDGTRLSIL.

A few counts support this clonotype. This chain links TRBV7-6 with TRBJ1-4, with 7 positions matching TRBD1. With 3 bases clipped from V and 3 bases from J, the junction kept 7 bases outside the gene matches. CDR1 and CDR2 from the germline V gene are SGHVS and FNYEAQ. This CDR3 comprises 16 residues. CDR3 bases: TGTGCCAGCAGCTTGGGAATACAGGGGTCTAATGAAAAACTGTTTTTT. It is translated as CASSLGIQGSNEKLFF.

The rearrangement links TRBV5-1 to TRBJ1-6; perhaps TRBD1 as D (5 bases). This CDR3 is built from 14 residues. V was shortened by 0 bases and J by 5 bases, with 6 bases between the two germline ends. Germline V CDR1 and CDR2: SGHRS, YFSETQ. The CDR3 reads CASSLAGDNSPLHF. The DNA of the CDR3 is TGCGCCAGCAGCTTGGCGGGGGATAATTCACCCCTCCACTTT.

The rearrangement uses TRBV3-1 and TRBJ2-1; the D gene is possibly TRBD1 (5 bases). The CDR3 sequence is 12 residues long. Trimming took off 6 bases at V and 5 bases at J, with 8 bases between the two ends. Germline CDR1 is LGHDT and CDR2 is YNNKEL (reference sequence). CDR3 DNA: TGTGCCAGCAGACAGGTTAACAATGAGCAGTTCTTC. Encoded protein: CASRQVNNEQFF.

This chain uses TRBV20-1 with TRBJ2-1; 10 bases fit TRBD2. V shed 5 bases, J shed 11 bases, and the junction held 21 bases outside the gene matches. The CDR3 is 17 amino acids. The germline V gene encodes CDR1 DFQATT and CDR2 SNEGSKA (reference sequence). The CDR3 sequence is CSAPVAASGGAGGKQFF. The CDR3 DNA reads TGCAGTGCTCCCGTAGCCGCCTCGGGAGGAGCGGGAGGGAAGCAGTTCTTC.

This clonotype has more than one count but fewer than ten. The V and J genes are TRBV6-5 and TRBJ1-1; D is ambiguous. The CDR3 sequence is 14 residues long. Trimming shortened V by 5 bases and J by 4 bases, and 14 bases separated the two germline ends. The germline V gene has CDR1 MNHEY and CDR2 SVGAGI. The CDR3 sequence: CASSRDTPPTEAFF. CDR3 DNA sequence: TGTGCCAGCAGTCGTGACACACCTCCCACTGAAGCTTTCTTT.

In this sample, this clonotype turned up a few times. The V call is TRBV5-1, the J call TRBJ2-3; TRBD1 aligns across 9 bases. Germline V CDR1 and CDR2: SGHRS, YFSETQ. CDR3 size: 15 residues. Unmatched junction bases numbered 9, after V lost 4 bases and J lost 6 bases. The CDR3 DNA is TGCGCCAGCAGCGTCGACAGGGGGAATGTGGATACGCAGTATTTT. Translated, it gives CASSVDRGNVDTQYF.

The CDR3 spells CASSFRQSGANVLTF. CDR3 DNA sequence: TGCGCCAGCAGCTTCCGACAGTCTGGGGCCAACGTCCTGACTTTC. The chain has TRBV5-1 and TRBJ2-6, with D tentatively TRBD1 (5 bases). Germline values: CDR1 SGHRS, CDR2 YFSETQ. Trimming left V 2 bases short and J 1 base short, with 7 bases between. This CDR3 spans 15 amino acids.

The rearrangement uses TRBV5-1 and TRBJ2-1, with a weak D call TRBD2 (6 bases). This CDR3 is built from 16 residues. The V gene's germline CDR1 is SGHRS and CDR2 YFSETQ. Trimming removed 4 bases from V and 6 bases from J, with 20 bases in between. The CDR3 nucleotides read TGCGCCAGCAGCCCCCGCGGGGTAGTAGGCGCCAATGAGCAGTTCTTC. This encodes CASSPRGVVGANEQFF.

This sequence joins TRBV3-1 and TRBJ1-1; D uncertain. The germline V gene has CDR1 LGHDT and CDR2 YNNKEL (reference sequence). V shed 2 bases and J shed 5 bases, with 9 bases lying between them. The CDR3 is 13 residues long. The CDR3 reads CASSQKGSTEAFF. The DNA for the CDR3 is TGTGCCAGCAGCCAAAAAGGCAGTACTGAAGCTTTCTTT.

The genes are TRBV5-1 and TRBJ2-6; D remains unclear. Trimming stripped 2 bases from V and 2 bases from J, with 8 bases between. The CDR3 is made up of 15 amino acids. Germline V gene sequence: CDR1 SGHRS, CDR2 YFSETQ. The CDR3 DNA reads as TGCGCCAGCAGCTTAATGATTACTGGGGCCAACGTCCTGACTTTC. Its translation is CASSLMITGANVLTF.

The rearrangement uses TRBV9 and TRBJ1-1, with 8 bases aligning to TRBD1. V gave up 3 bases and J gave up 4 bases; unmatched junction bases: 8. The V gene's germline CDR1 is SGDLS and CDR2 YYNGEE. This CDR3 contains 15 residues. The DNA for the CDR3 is TGTGCCAGCAGCGGAGGCAGGGGGCTTCGCACTGAAGCTTTCTTT. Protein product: CASSGGRGLRTEAFF.

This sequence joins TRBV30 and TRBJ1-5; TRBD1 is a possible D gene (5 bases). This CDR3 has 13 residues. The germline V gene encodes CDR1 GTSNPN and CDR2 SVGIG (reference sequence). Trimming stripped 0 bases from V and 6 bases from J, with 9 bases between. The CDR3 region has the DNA TGTGCCTGGAGTGTACGGGGCCGTCAGCCCCAGCATTTT. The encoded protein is CAWSVRGRQPQHF.

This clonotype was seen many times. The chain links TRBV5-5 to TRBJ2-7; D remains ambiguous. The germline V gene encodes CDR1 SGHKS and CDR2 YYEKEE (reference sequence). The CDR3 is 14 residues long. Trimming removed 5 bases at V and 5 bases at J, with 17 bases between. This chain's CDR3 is CASRYTPSMDEQYF. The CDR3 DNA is TGTGCCAGCAGGTATACCCCTAGTATGGACGAGCAGTACTTC.

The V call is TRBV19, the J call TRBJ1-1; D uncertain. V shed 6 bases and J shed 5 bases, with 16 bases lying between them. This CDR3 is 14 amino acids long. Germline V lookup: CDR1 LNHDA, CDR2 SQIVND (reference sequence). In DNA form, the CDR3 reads TGTGCCAGTAGACCCTCTAATAGGGCGACTGAAGCTTTCTTT. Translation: CASRPSNRATEAFF.

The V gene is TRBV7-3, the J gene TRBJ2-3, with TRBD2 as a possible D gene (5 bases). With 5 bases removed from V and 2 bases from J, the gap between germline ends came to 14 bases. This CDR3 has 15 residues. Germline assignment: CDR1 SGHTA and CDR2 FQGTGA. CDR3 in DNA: TGTGCCAGCAGCCCAACGGGAACAAACACAGATACGCAGTATTTT. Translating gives CASSPTGTNTDTQYF.

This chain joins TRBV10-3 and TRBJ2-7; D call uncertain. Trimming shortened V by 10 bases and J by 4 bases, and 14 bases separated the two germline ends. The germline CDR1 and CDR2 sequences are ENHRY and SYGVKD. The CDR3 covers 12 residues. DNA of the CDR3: TGTGCCACGGCGATTGCGGATTACGAGCAGTACTTC. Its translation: CATAIADYEQYF.

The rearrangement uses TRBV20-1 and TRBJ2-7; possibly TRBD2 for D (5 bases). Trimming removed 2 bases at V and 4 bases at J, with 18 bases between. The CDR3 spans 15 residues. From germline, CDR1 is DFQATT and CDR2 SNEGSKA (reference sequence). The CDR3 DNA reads TGCAGTGCTAGATCTTCCGGGATCCGGGGTTACGAGCAGTACTTC. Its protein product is CSARSSGIRGYEQYF.

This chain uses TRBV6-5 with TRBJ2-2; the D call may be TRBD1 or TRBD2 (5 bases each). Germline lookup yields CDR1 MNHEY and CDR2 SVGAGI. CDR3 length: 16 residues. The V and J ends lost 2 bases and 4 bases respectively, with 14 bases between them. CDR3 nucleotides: TGTGCCAGCAGTTACCCCAGGGCAGGAGGCACCGGGGAGCTGTTTTTT. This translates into CASSYPRAGGTGELFF.

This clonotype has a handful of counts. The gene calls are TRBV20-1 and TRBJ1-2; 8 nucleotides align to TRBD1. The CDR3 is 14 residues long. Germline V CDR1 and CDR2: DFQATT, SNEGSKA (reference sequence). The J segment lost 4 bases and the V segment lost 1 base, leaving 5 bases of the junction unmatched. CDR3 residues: CSARVEQGGYGYTF. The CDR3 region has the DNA TGCAGTGCTAGAGTTGAACAGGGGGGCTATGGCTACACCTTC.

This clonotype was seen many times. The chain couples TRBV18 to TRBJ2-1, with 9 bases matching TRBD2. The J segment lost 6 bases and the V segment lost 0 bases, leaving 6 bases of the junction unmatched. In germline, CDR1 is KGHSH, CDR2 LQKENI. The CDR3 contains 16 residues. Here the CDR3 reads CASSPPGVAGVNEQFF. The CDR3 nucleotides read TGTGCCAGCTCACCACCCGGGGTAGCGGGGGTCAATGAGCAGTTCTTC.

CDR3 in amino acids: CASSVRTSGSYETQYF. In DNA, the CDR3 is TGTGCCAGTAGTGTCCGGACTAGCGGGAGTTATGAGACCCAGTACTTC. The V call is TRBV19, the J call TRBJ2-5, with 13 bases fitting TRBD2. CDR3 size: 16 residues. V gave up 5 bases and J gave up 5 bases; unmatched junction bases: 8. The V gene's germline CDR1 is LNHDA and CDR2 SQIVND (reference sequence).

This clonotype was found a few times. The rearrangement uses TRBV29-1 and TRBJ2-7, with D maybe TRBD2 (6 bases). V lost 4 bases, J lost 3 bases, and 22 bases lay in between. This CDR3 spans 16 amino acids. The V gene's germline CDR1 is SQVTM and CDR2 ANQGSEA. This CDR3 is CSVVTRFVAPDYEQYF. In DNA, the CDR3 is TGCAGCGTTGTGACTAGATTCGTGGCGCCCGACTACGAGCAGTACTTC.

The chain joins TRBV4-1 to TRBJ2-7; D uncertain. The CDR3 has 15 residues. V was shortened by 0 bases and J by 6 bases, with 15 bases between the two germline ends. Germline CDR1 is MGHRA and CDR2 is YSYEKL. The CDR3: CASSQDPGYLGEQYF. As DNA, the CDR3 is TGCGCCAGCAGCCAAGACCCAGGCTACCTAGGCGAGCAGTACTTC.

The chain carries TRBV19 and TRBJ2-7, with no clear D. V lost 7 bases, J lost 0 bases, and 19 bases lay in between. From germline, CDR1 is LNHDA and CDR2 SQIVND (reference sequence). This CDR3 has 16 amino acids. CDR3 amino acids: CASKSNAVIPSYEQYF. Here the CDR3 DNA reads TGTGCCAGTAAGTCCAATGCAGTGATTCCCTCCTACGAGCAGTACTTC.

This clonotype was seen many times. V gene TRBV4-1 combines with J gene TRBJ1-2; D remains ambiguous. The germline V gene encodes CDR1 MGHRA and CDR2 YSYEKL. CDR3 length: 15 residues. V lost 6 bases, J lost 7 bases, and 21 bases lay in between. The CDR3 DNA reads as TGCGCCAGCAGGTTGACGGGTACTAGTCGTCTTGGCTACACCTTC. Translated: CASRLTGTSRLGYTF.